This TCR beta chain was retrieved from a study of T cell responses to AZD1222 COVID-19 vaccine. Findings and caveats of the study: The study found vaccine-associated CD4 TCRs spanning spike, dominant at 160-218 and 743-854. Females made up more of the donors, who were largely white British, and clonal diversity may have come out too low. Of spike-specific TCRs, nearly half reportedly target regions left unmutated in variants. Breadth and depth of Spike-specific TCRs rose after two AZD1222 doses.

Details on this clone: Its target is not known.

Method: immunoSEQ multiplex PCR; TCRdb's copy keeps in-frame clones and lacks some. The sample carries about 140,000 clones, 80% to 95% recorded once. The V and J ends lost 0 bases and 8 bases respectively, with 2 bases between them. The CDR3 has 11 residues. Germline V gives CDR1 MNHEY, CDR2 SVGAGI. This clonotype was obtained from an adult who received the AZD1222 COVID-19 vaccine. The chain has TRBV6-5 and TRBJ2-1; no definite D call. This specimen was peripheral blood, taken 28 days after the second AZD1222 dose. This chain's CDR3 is CASSYSDEQFF. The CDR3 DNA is TGTGCCAGCAGTTACTCCGATGAGCAGTTCTTC.